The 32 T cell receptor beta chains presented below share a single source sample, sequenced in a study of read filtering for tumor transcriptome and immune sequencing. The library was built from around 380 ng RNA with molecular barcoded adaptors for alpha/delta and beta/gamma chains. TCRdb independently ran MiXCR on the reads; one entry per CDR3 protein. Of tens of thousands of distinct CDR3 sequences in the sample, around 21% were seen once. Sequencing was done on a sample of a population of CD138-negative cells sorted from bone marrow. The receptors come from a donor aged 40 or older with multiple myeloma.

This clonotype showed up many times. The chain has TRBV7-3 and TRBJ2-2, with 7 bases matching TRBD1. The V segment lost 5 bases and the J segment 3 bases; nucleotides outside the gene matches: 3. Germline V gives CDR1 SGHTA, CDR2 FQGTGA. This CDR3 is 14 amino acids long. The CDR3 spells CASSPQGDTGELFF. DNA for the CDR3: TGTGCCAGCAGCCCCCAGGGGGACACCGGGGAGCTGTTTTTT.

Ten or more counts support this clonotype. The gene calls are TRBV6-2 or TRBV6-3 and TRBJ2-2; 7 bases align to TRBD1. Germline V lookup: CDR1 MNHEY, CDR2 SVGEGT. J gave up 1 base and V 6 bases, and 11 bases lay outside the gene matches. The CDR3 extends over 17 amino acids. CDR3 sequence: CASSDQGVGVNTGELFF. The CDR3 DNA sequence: TGTGCCAGCAGCGACCAGGGGGTAGGGGTGAACACCGGGGAGCTGTTTTTT.

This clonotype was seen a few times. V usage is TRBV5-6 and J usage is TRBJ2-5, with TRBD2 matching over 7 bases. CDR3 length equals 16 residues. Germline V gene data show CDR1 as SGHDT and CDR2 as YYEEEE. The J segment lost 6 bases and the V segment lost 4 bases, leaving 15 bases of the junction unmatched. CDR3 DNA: TGTGCCAGCAGCCGGGAGGCCCCGGGTCGGAGGCAGACCCAGTACTTC. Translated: CASSREAPGRRQTQYF.

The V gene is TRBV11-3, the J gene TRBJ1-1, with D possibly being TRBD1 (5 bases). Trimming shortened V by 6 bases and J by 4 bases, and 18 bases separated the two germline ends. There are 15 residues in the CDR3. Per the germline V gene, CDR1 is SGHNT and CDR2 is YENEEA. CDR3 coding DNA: TGTGCCAGCAGTTCGAACCTCGGGACGGGCACTGAAGCTTTCTTT. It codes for CASSSNLGTGTEAFF.

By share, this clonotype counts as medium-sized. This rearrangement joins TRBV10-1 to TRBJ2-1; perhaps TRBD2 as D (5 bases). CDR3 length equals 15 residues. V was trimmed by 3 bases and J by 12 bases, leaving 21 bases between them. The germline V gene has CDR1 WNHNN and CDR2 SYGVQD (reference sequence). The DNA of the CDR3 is TGCGCCAGCAGTGATATAGAGGGAAATATCCCGGGGCAGTTCTTC. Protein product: CASSDIEGNIPGQFF.

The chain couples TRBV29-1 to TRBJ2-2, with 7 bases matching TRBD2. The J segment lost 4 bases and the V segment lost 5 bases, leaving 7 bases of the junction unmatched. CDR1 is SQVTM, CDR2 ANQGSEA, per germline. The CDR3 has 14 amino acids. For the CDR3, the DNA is TGCAGCGTTAAGACGCGGGAGAGCACCGGGGAGCTGTTTTTT. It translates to CSVKTRESTGELFF.

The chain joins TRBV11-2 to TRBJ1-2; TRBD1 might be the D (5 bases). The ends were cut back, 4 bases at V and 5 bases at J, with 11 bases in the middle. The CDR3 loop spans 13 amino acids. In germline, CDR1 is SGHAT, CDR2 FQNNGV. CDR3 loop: CASSSRGRYGYTF. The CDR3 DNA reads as TGTGCCAGCAGCTCCCGGGGCCGATATGGCTACACCTTC.

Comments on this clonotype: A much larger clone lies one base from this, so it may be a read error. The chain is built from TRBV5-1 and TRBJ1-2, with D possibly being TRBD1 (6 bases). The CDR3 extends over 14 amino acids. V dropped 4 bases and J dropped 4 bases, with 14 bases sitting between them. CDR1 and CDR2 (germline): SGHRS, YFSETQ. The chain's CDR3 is CASSLDAGAYGYTF. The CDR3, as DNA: TGCGCCAGCAGCCTGGATGCAGGGGCCTATGGCTACACCTTC.

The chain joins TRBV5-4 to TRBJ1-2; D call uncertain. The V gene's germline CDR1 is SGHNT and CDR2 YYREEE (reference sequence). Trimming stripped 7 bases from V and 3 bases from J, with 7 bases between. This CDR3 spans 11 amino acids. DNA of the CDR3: TGTGCCAGCGGGATACACTATGGCTACACCTTC. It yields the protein CASGIHYGYTF.

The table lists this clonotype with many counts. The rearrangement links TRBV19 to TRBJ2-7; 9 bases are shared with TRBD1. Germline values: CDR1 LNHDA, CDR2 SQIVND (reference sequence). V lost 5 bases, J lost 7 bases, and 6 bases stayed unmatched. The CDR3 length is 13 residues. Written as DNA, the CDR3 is TGTGCCAGTAGTTCTAACAGGGGGCGAGAGCAGTACTTC. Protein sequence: CASSSNRGREQYF.

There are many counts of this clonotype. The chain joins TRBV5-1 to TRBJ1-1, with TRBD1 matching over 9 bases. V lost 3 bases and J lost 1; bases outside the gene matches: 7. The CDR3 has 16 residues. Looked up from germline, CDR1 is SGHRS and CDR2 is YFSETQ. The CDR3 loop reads CASSSRTGDRNTEAFF. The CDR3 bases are TGCGCCAGCAGCTCACGGACAGGGGATAGGAACACTGAAGCTTTCTTT.

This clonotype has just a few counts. The CDR3 loop is CASSVAGKGPRTDTQYF. In DNA, the CDR3 is TGTGCCAGCAGTGTAGCGGGAAAAGGACCTCGCACAGATACGCAGTATTTT. The chain joins TRBV6-2 or TRBV6-3 to TRBJ2-3, with 8 bases aligning to TRBD2. Germline CDR1 is MNHEY and CDR2 is SVGEGT. The CDR3 consists of 17 residues. The J segment lost 1 base and the V segment lost 5 bases, leaving 11 bases of the junction unmatched.

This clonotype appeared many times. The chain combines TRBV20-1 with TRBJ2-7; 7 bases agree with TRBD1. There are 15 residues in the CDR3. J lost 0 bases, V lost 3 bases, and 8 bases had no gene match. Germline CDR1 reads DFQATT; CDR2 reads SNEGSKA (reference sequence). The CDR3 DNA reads TGCAGTGCTAGTTATGACAGGGCGTTCTCCTACGAGCAGTACTTC. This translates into CSASYDRAFSYEQYF.

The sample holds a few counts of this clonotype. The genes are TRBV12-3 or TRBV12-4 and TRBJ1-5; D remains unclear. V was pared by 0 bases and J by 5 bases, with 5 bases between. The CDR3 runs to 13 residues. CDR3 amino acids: CASSLAQHQPQHF. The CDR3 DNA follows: TGTGCCAGCAGTTTAGCGCAGCATCAGCCCCAGCATTTT.

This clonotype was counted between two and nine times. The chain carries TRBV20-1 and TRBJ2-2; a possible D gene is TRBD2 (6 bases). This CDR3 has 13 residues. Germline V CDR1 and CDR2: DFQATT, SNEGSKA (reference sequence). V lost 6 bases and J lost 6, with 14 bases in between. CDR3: CSAPRSGAGELFF. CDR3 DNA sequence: TGCAGTGCACCCCGTTCGGGAGCCGGGGAGCTGTTTTTT.

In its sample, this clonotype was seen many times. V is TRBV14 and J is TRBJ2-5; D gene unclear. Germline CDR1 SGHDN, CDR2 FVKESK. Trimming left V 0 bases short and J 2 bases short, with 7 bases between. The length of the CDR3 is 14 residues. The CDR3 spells CASSQESVQETQYF. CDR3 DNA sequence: TGTGCCAGCAGCCAAGAATCCGTTCAAGAGACCCAGTACTTC.

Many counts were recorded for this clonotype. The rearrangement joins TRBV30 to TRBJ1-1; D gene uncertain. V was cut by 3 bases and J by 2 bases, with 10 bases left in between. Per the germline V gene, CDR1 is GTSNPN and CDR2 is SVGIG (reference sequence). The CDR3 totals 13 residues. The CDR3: CAWREQYNTEAFF. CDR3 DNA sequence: TGTGCCTGGAGGGAACAGTACAACACTGAAGCTTTCTTT.

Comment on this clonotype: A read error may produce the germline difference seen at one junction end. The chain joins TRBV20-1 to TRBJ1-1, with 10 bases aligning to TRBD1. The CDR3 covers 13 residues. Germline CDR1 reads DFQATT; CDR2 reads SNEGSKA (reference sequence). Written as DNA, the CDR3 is TGCAGTGCCCAGGACAGGGGGAACACCGAAGCTCTCTTT. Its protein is CSAQDRGNTEALF.

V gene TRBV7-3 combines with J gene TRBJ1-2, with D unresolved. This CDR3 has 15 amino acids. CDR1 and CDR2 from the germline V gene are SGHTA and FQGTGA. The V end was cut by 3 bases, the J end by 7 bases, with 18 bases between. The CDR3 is CASSLSPEPLAGYTF. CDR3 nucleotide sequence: TGTGCCAGCAGCTTGTCTCCAGAACCCCTCGCTGGCTACACCTTC.

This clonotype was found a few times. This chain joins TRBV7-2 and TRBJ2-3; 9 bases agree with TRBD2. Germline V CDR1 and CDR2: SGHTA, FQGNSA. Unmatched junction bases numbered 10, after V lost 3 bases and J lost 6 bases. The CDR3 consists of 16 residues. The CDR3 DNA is TGTGCCAGCAGCTTCTGGGGTAGCGGGGGCCTCGATACGCAGTATTTT. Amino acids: CASSFWGSGGLDTQYF. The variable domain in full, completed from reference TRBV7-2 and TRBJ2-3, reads GAGVSQSPSNKVTEKGKDVELRCDPISGHTALYWYRQSLGQGLEFLIYFQGNSAPDKSGLPSDRFSAERTGGSVSTLTIQRTQQEDSAVYLCASSFWGSGGLDTQYFGPGTRLTVL.

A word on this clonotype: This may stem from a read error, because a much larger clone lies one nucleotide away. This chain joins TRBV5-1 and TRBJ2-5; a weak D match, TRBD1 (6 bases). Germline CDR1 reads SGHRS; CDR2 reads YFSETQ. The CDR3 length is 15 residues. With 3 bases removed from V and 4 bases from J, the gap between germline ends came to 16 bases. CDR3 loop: CASSSHRQDRETQYF. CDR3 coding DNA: TGCGCCAGCAGCTCACATCGACAGGACCGAGAGACCCAGTACTTC.

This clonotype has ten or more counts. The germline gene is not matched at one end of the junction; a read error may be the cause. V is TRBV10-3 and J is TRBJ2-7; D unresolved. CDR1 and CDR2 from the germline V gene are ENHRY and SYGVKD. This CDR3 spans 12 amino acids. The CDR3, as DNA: TGTGCCATCAGTGAGTCTTGGTACGAGCGGTACTTC. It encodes CAISESWYERYF.

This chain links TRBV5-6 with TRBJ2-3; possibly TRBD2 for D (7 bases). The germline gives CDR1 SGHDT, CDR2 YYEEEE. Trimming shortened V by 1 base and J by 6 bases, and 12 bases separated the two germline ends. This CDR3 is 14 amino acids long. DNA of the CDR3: TGTGCCAGCAGCTTGAGGGGGGGAACGGATACGCAGTATTTT. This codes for CASSLRGGTDTQYF. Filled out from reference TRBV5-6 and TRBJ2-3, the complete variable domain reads DAGVTQSPTHLIKTRGQQVTLRCSPKSGHDTVSWYQQALGQGPQFIFQYYEEEERQRGNFPDRFSGHQFPNYSSELNVNALLLGDSALYLCASSLRGGTDTQYFGPGTRLTVL.

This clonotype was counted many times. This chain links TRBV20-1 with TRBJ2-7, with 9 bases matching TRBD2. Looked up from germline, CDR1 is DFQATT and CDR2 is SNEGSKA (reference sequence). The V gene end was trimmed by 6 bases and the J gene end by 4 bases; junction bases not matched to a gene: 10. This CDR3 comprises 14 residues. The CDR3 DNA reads TGCAGTGCAGAGGGGGGAGCGGGAGGTTACGAGCAGTACTTC. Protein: CSAEGGAGGYEQYF.

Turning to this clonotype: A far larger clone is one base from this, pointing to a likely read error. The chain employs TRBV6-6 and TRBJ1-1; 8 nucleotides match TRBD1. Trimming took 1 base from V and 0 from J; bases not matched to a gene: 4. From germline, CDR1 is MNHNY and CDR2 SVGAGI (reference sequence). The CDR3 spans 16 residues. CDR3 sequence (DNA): TGTGCCAGCAGTTACTGTACGACAGGGGTGAACACTGAAGCTTTCTTT. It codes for CASSYCTTGVNTEAFF.

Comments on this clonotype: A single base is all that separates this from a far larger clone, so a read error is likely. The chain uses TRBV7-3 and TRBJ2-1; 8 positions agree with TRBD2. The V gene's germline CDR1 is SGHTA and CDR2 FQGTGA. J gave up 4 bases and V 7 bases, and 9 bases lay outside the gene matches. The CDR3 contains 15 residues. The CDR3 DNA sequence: TGTGCCAGCATAGGCGCGTCGGGGGGGTACAATGAGCAGTTCTTC. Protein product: CASIGASGGYNEQFF.

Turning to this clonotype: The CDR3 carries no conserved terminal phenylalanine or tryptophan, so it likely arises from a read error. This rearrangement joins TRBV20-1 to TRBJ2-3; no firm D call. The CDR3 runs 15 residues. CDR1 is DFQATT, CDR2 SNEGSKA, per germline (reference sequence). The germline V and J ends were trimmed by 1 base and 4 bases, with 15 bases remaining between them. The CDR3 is CSARVSGKRADTQYS. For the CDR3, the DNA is TGCAGTGCTAGAGTTTCCGGAAAGCGAGCAGATACGCAGTATTCT.

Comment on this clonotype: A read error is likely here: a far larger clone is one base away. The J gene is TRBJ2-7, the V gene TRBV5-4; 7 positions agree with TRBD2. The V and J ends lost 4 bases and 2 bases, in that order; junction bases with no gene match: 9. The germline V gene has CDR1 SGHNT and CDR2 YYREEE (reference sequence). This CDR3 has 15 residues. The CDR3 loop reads CASSRTIAGTYEQYF. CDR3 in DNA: TGTGCCAGCAGCCGAACTATAGCGGGTACCTACGAGCAGTACTTC.

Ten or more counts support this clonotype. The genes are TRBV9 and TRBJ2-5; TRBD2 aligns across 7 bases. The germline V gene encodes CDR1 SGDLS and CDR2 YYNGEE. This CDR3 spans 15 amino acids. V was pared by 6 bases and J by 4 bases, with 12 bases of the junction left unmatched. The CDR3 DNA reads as TGTGCCAGCACTCCAAGCGGGGCTCTGGTAGAGACCCAGTACTTC. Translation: CASTPSGALVETQYF.

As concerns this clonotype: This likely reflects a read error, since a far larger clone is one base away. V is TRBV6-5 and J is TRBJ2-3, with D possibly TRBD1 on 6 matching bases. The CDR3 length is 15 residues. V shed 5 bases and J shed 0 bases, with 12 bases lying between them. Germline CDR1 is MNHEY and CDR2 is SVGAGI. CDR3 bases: TGTGCCAGCAGTGAGTCAGACAGGAGCACAGATACGCAGTATTTT. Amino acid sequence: CASSESDRSTDTQYF.

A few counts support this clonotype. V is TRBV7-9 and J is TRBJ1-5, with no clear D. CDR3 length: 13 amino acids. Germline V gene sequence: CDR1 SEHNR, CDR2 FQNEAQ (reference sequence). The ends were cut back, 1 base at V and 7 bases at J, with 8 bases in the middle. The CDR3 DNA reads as TGTGCCAGCAGCTTAGGGGCACAACAGCCCCAGCATTTT. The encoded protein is CASSLGAQQPQHF.

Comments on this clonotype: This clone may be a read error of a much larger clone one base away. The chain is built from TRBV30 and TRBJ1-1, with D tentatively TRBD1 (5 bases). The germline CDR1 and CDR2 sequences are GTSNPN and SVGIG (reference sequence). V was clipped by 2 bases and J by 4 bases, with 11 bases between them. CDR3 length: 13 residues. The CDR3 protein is CAWSIRVGTEAFF. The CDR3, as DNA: TGTGCCTGGAGTATCAGGGTTGGCACTGAAGCTTTCTTT.